This paragraph covers one T cell receptor beta chain sequence. The antigen is undetermined. Method: immunoSEQ multiplex PCR; TCRdb's copy keeps in-frame clones and lacks some. The table records 66,000 or so clones, roughly 87% of them present only once. These data belong to a study of OX40 agonist ivuxolimab in advanced cancers. Study details: A mean age of approximately 60 years, range about 23 to 80, was recorded, and approximately 85% were male. Whole-study results and caveats: Circulating CD4+ and CD8+ T cells showed clonal expansion by week 6 at 0.1 to 3.0 mg/kg. Low normalized T-cell clonal expansion also characterized some of the nonresponders.

Germline V gives CDR1 SGHVS, CDR2 FQNEAQ. The CDR3 spans 13 residues. Trimming shortened V by 4 bases and J by 4 bases, and 10 bases separated the two germline ends. The sequencing here drew on CD4+ or CD8+ T cells sorted from blood, taken in a trial of the OX40 agonist ivuxolimab. The V call is TRBV7-8, the J call TRBJ1-2; D gene ambiguous. The sequence was collected from an adult with an advanced solid tumor such as melanoma, head and neck, liver or kidney cancer. The chain's CDR3 is CASSSRAPYGYTF. The CDR3 nucleotides read TGTGCCAGCAGCTCCCGGGCCCCCTATGGCTACACCTTC.